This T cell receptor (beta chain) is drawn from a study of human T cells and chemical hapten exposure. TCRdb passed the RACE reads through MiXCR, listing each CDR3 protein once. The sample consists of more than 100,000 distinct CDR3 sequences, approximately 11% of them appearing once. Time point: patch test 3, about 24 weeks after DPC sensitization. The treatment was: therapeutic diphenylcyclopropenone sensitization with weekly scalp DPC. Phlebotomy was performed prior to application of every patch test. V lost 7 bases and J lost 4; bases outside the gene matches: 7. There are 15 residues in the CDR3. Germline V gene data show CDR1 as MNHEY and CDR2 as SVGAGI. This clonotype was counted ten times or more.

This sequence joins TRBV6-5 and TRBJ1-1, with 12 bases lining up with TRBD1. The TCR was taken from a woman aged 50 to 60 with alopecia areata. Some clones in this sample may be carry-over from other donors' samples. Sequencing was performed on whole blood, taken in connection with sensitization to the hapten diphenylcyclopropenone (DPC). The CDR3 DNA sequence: TGTGCCAGCACCGGGACAGGGGGCCGGGGCACTGAAGCTTTCTTT. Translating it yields CASTGTGGRGTEAFF.